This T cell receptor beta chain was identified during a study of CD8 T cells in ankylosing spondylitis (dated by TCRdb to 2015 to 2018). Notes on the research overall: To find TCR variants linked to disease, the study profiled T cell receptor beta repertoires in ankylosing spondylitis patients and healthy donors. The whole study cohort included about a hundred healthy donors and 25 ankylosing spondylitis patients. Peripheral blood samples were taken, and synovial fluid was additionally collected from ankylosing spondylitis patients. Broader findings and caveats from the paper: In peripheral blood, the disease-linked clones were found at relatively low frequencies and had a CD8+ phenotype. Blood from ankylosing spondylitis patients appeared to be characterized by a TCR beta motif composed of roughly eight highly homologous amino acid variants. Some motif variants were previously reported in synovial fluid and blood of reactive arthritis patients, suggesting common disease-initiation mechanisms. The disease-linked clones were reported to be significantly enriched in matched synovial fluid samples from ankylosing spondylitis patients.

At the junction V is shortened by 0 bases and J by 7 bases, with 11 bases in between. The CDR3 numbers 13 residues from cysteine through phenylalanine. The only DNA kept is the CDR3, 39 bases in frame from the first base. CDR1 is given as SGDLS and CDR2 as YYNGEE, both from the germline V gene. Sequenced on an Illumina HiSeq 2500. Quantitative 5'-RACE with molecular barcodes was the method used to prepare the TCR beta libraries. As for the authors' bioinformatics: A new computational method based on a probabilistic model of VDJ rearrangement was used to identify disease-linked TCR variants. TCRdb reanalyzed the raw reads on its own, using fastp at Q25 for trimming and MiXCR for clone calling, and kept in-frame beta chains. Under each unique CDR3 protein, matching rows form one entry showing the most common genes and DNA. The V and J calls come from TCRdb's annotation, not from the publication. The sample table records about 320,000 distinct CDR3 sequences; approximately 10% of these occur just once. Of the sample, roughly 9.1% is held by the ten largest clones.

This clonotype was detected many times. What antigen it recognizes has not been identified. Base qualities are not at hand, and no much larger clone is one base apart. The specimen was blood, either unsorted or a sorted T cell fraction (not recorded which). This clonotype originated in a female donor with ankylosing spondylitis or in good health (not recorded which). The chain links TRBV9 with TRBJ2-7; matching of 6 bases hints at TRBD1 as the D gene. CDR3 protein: CASSVEDRREQYF. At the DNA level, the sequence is TGTGCCAGCAGCGTAGAGGACAGAAGGGAGCAGTACTTC.